The entry that follows covers one T cell receptor beta chain sequence. This entry comes from a study of cytomegalovirus exposure and HLA in healthy donors. Across the whole study: Counted in an early data release were approximately 85 million unique TCRs from HLA-typed donors. Genotyping showed roughly 77% of roughly 400 donors falling in the Caucasian-associated ancestry cluster.

The CDR3 contains 17 residues. Germline CDR1 and CDR2: LNHNV and YYDKDF (reference sequence). V was clipped by 1 base and J by 5 bases; unmatched bases: 11. PCR primers comprised 60 Vbeta and 13 Jbeta primers. Profiled with immunoSEQ multiplex PCR; TCRdb holds only in-frame clones, not every one. The sample holds roughly 190,000 clones, about 77% seen once. Sequences were obtained from PBMCs. J is TRBJ2-7 and V is TRBV15, with 10 bases aligning to TRBD2. The receptor was derived from a female donor in good health and CMV-seronegative. Written as DNA, the CDR3 is TGTGCCACCAGCAGAGTTTCAGGCGCTAGCGGGAGCCACGAGCAGTACTTC. Its protein is CATSRVSGASGSHEQYF.